This TCR beta chain was captured by sequencing in a study of shared clonotypes between healthy human individuals. CDR1 is SGHRS and CDR2 is YFSETQ in the germline V gene. CDR3 size: 13 residues. Trimming shortened V by 0 bases and J by 0 bases, and 3 bases separated the two germline ends. All donors qualified as healthy HIV-negative adults and had experienced no recent acute infections or vaccinations. Profiled with immunoSEQ multiplex PCR; TCRdb holds only in-frame clones, not every one. The profile shows hundreds of thousands of clones, roughly 70% of them singletons. A few counts support this clone. The antigen is undetermined. Other nucleotide sequences from this sample produce the same CDR3. Findings and caveats of the study: Rarefaction revealed incomplete sorted-subset sequencing despite large depth.

This receptor was identified in a woman aged 25-40 years in good health. Material for sequencing was memory CD4+ T cells sorted from blood. Subset of the sample: CD45RA-negative fraction. The chain carries TRBV5-1 and TRBJ1-2, with D unclear. This CDR3 is CASSLGTNYGYTF. DNA of the CDR3: TGCGCCAGCAGCTTGGGAACTAACTATGGCTACACCTTC.